This TCR beta chain emerged from a study of identical twins. Study findings and constraints: There was more out-of-frame TCR alpha sharing in monozygotic twins than models estimated. The abundant beta clonotypes from cord blood had fewer insertions, and memory repertoires had none of this.

TCRdb reprocessed the 5' RACE reads with MiXCR, giving one entry per CDR3 protein. The table includes some 1,600,000 distinct CDR3 sequences, 25% to 35% detected once. Points on this clonotype: What it recognizes is unknown.

V trimming: 3 bases; J trimming: 6 bases; junction bases outside the gene matches: 10. Germline V gene data show CDR1 as DFQATT and CDR2 as SNEGSKA (reference sequence). CDR3 length equals 14 residues. The receptor was isolated from a newborn girl in good health. The sequencing input was cord blood. The rearrangement uses TRBV20-1 and TRBJ1-1; TRBD1 matches 7 bases. CDR3 sequence reads: CSASKGQYKAEAFF. Here the CDR3 DNA reads TGCAGTGCTAGTAAGGGACAGTATAAGGCTGAAGCTTTCTTT.